This T cell receptor (beta chain) was captured in a study of T cell responses to AZD1222 COVID-19 vaccine. Broader study findings: The study identified only six AZD1222 recipients as seropositive at baseline. Once two AZD1222 doses were given, Spike-specific TCR breadth and depth went up. Sampling captured repertoires only after the peak T cell response.

This table comes from immunoSEQ multiplex PCR, and its TCRdb copy is limited to in-frame clones, with some not included. The sample lists approximately 180,000 clones, around 88% occurring once. The CDR3 covers 15 residues. In germline, CDR1 is LGHNA, CDR2 YNFKEQ. The germline V and J ends were trimmed by 1 base and 4 bases, with 11 bases remaining between them. In this sample, this clone is medium-sized. As yet, its antigen is unknown. This TCR came from an adult in good health. The V and J genes are TRBV4-2 and TRBJ1-5; possible D gene TRBD1, 6 bases. The material was peripheral blood, obtained on day 0 of AZD1222 vaccination. In nucleotides, the CDR3 is TGTGCCAGCAGCCAAGTGGGGGGCAGTAATCAGCCCCAGCATTTT. This gives the protein CASSQVGGSNQPQHF.